One sample yielded the 31 T cell receptor beta chains listed below, sequenced in a study of CD8 T cells in Susac syndrome. RNA was extracted with the RNeasy kit, and a quantity of 0.5 to 1 ug was reverse transcribed using random hexamers. From the immunoSEQ multiplex PCR reads, TCRdb called clonotypes with MiXCR, one entry per CDR3 protein. The table lists tens of thousands of distinct CDR3 sequences, approximately 95% of them singletons. The sample was CD8+ T cells from PBMCs. The receptor set was obtained from a human donor with Susac syndrome.

This chain links TRBV29-1 with TRBJ2-3; D might be TRBD2 (6 bases). V dropped 2 bases and J dropped 4 bases, with 16 bases sitting between them. The CDR3 spans 15 residues. Germline lookup yields CDR1 SQVTM and CDR2 ANQGSEA. The CDR3 here is CSVENFGSRADTQYF. The CDR3 DNA sequence: TGCAGCGTTGAAAATTTCGGGAGCAGGGCAGATACGCAGTATTTT.

V usage is TRBV7-9 and J usage is TRBJ2-7; D is possibly TRBD2 (6 bases). V was clipped by 7 bases and J by 5 bases, with 15 bases between them. There are 13 residues in the CDR3. Germline CDR1 and CDR2: SEHNR and FQNEAQ (reference sequence). CDR3 in amino acids: CASTPGEVDEQYF. The CDR3 DNA reads TGTGCCAGCACTCCGGGGGAGGTCGACGAGCAGTACTTC.

The V gene is TRBV20-1, the J gene TRBJ2-1; D is unclear. Trimming took 0 bases from V and 0 from J, leaving 6 bases between them. In germline, CDR1 is DFQATT, CDR2 SNEGSKA (reference sequence). The length of the CDR3 is 14 residues. CDR3 DNA sequence: TGCAGTGCTAGAGATCCGGACTCCTACAATGAGCAGTTCTTC. Its translation is CSARDPDSYNEQFF.

The rearrangement joins TRBV4-2 to TRBJ1-1; the D is unclear. Trimming cost V 1 base and J 1 base, with 7 bases left between them. This CDR3 contains 14 residues. CDR1 and CDR2 (germline): LGHNA, YNFKEQ. The chain's CDR3 is CASSQVGENTEAFF. Here the CDR3 DNA reads TGTGCCAGCAGCCAAGTTGGCGAGAACACTGAAGCTTTCTTT.

The gene calls are TRBV19 and TRBJ2-7; D unclear. V lost 1 base to trimming and J lost 2 bases, with 6 bases between them. The CDR3 loop spans 13 amino acids. Germline V gene lookup returns CDR1 LNHDA and CDR2 SQIVND (reference sequence). CDR3 in amino acids: CASSIGVTYEQYF. For the CDR3, the DNA is TGTGCCAGTAGTATAGGCGTAACCTACGAGCAGTACTTC. Together with reference TRBV19 and TRBJ2-7, the CDR3 gives the full variable domain: DGGITQSPKYLFRKEGQNVTLSCEQNLNHDAMYWYRQDPGQGLRLIYYSQIVNDFQKGDIAEGYSVSREKKESFPLTVTSAQKNPTAFYLCASSIGVTYEQYFGPGTRLTVT.

In DNA, the CDR3 is TGTGCCAGCAGCCCCGGGACTCACTCCTACGAGCAGTACTTC. Translated, it gives CASSPGTHSYEQYF. V usage is TRBV7-6 and J usage is TRBJ2-7, with TRBD2 as a possible D gene (6 bases). The CDR3 length is 14 residues. The germline CDR1 and CDR2 sequences are SGHVS and FNYEAQ. Deletions cut 5 bases from V and 0 bases from J, with 11 bases between. Supplemented by reference TRBV7-6 and TRBJ2-7, the full variable domain reads GAGVSQSPRYKVTKRGQDVALRCDPISGHVSLYWYRQALGQGPEFLTYFNYEAQQDKSGLPNDRFSAERPEGSISTLTIQRTEQRDSAMYRCASSPGTHSYEQYFGPGTRLTVT.

The rearrangement uses TRBV16 and TRBJ1-5, with no clear D. The germline V gene has CDR1 KGHSY and CDR2 FQNENV. Trimming took 0 bases from V and 6 from J, leaving 12 bases between them. The CDR3 has 15 amino acids. CDR3 sequence (DNA): TGTGCCAGCAGCCAATCGGCGGAGGCGGGTCAGCCCCAGCATTTT. As protein: CASSQSAEAGQPQHF.

The chain has TRBV9 and TRBJ2-1, with 7 nucleotides matching TRBD2. Trimming cost V 2 bases and J 5 bases; bases outside gene matches: 7. Per germline, CDR1 SGDLS and CDR2 YYNGEE. This CDR3 has 15 residues. Here the CDR3 DNA reads TGTGCCAGCAGCGTCGATGGCGGGAGTGACAATGAGCAGTTCTTC. This encodes CASSVDGGSDNEQFF.

V is TRBV28 and J is TRBJ2-3; D not certain. The germline CDR1 and CDR2 sequences are MDHEN and SYDVKM. V lost 3 bases, J lost 2 bases, and 6 bases lay in between. CDR3 length: 13 residues. CDR3 DNA: TGTGCCAGCAGTTTCGGCCCCACAGATACGCAGTATTTT. Protein: CASSFGPTDTQYF.

CDR3 protein: CASSPPLREQFF. CDR3 sequence (DNA): TGTGCCAGCAGCCCTCCCCTTCGGGAGCAGTTCTTC. The V gene is TRBV4-2, the J gene TRBJ2-1, with D uncertain. With 4 bases removed from V and 10 bases from J, the gap between germline ends came to 11 bases. Germline V gives CDR1 LGHNA, CDR2 YNFKEQ. The CDR3 loop spans 12 amino acids.

The chain recombines TRBV4-3 with TRBJ2-1, with 9 bases that match TRBD2. This CDR3 contains 15 residues. Germline lookup yields CDR1 LGHNA and CDR2 YSLEER. The junction had 1 base not matched to a gene; V was cut back by 1 base and J by 3 bases. CDR3 region: CASSQGLAVYNEQFF. The CDR3 nucleotides are TGCGCCAGCAGCCAAGGACTAGCGGTCTACAATGAGCAGTTCTTC.

The V call is TRBV4-3, the J call TRBJ2-7, with TRBD2 as a possible D gene (6 bases). Germline V gives CDR1 LGHNA, CDR2 YSLEER. This CDR3 comprises 14 residues. V was trimmed by 2 bases and J by 0 bases, leaving 8 bases between them. CDR3 bases: TGCGCCAGCAGCCAATACGGGAGCTCCTACGAGCAGTACTTC. Its protein product is CASSQYGSSYEQYF.

This chain connects TRBV24-1 to TRBJ2-1; D tentatively fits TRBD1 or TRBD2 (5 bases each). The ends were cut back, 1 base at V and 5 bases at J, with 14 bases in the middle. The CDR3 consists of 16 residues. CDR1 and CDR2 (germline): KGHDR, SFDVKD. DNA of the CDR3: TGTGCCACCAGTGATTTCGAGCAGGGAGAACACAATGAGCAGTTCTTC. This codes for CATSDFEQGEHNEQFF.

This rearrangement joins TRBV5-6 to TRBJ2-2; unclear D gene. The CDR3 loop spans 15 amino acids. V gave up 1 base and J gave up 6 bases, with 13 bases separating them. Germline V lookup: CDR1 SGHDT, CDR2 YYEEEE. CDR3 DNA: TGTGCCAGCAGCTTGCCCCCGTTTGAACCCGGGGAGCTGTTTTTT. This translates into CASSLPPFEPGELFF. Looking up the rest from reference TRBV5-6 and TRBJ2-2 gives the full variable domain: DAGVTQSPTHLIKTRGQQVTLRCSPKSGHDTVSWYQQALGQGPQFIFQYYEEEERQRGNFPDRFSGHQFPNYSSELNVNALLLGDSALYLCASSLPPFEPGELFFGEGSRLTVL.

This rearrangement joins TRBV27 to TRBJ2-1; 8 bases agree with TRBD1. The V and J ends lost 6 bases and 13 bases, in that order; junction bases with no gene match: 23. CDR3 length: 17 residues. Germline CDR1 is MNHEY and CDR2 is SMNVEV (reference sequence). The CDR3 DNA sequence: TGTGCCAGCAGACGGACAGGGAGCGCTAGCTCCTACAAAAACCAGTTCTTC. Encoded protein: CASRRTGSASSYKNQFF.

The chain joins TRBV4-2 to TRBJ1-1; perhaps TRBD1 as D (6 bases). Germline assignment: CDR1 LGHNA and CDR2 YNFKEQ. Deletions cut 4 bases from V and 6 bases from J, with 6 bases between. This CDR3 contains 11 residues. The chain's CDR3 is CASSRGPEAFF. The CDR3 bases are TGTGCCAGCAGCCGGGGGCCTGAAGCTTTCTTT.

This rearrangement joins TRBV3-1 to TRBJ2-2, with no clear D. Between the trimmed V and J ends, which lost 2 bases and 1 base, there was a span of 14 bases. Germline V lookup: CDR1 LGHDT, CDR2 YNNKEL (reference sequence). The CDR3 runs 17 residues. CDR3 region: CASSQPPFAENTGELFF. As DNA, the CDR3 is TGTGCCAGCAGCCAACCCCCCTTCGCGGAGAACACCGGGGAGCTGTTTTTT.

The chain is built from TRBV5-1 and TRBJ2-7; tentative D call: TRBD1 (6 bases). CDR3 size: 15 residues. Per the germline V gene, CDR1 is SGHRS and CDR2 is YFSETQ. Trimming took off 4 bases at V and 3 bases at J, with 17 bases between the two ends. Here the CDR3 DNA reads TGCGCCAGCAGCGTGGGTGATGACAGGATCTACGAGCAGTACTTC. It is translated as CASSVGDDRIYEQYF. Supplemented by reference TRBV5-1 and TRBJ2-7, the full variable domain reads KAGVTQTPRYLIKTRGQQVTLSCSPISGHRSVSWYQQTPGQGLQFLFEYFSETQRNKGNFPGRFSGRQFSNSRSEMNVSTLELGDSALYLCASSVGDDRIYEQYFGPGTRLTVT.

The V call is TRBV5-6, the J call TRBJ2-1; TRBD2 matches 9 bases. CDR3 length: 15 residues. The trim removed 0 bases at V and 3 bases at J, leaving 1 base unmatched. Germline assignment: CDR1 SGHDT and CDR2 YYEEEE. CDR3 amino acids: CASSLELAGYNEQFF. DNA of the CDR3: TGTGCCAGCAGCTTGGAACTAGCGGGCTACAATGAGCAGTTCTTC.

This clonotype occurred a few times. The chain has TRBV6-1 and TRBJ1-1, with 8 bases matching TRBD1. Per the germline V gene, CDR1 is MNHNS and CDR2 is SASEGT. J gave up 5 bases and V 4 bases, and 3 bases lay outside the gene matches. The CDR3 loop spans 13 amino acids. The CDR3 loop reads CASSGQGWTEAFF. DNA for the CDR3: TGTGCCAGCAGTGGACAGGGGTGGACTGAAGCTTTCTTT.

CDR3 bases: TGTGCCACCAGCAGAGCTAGCGGGGGGTTGGATGAGCAGTTCTTC. Its protein product is CATSRASGGLDEQFF. The J gene is TRBJ2-1, the V gene TRBV15, with TRBD2 matching over 11 bases. The CDR3 has 15 residues. V shed 1 base and J 8 bases; nucleotides not matched to a gene: 4. The germline gives CDR1 LNHNV, CDR2 YYDKDF (reference sequence).

This chain joins TRBV5-4 and TRBJ2-1; a possible D gene is TRBD2 (6 bases). This CDR3 spans 13 amino acids. CDR1 and CDR2 (germline): SGHNT, YYREEE (reference sequence). The ends were cut back, 0 bases at V and 9 bases at J, with 10 bases in the middle. For the CDR3, the DNA is TGTGCCAGCAGCTTGGGGACTAACGGTGAGCAGTTCTTC. Its protein product is CASSLGTNGEQFF.

The rearrangement uses TRBV7-9 and TRBJ2-3, with D hard to call. CDR1 is SEHNR and CDR2 is FQNEAQ in the germline V gene (reference sequence). The V end was cut by 2 bases, the J end by 3 bases, with 9 bases between. This CDR3 has 14 amino acids. The CDR3, as DNA: TGTGCCAGCAGCTTAACTGGGTTAACAGATACGCAGTATTTT. Its translation is CASSLTGLTDTQYF.

V usage is TRBV28 and J usage is TRBJ2-7, with D unclear. The CDR3 has 11 amino acids. The V end lost 6 bases, the J end lost 1 base, and 4 bases lay between the germline ends. Germline values: CDR1 MDHEN, CDR2 SYDVKM. The CDR3 DNA reads as TGTGCCAGCAGGGGATCCTACGAGCAGTACTTC. Amino acid sequence: CASRGSYEQYF.

The rearrangement joins TRBV29-1 to TRBJ2-3, with D perhaps TRBD1 or TRBD2 (5 bases each). Trimming removed 4 bases at V and 2 bases at J, with 7 bases between. CDR1 is SQVTM, CDR2 ANQGSEA, per germline. This CDR3 has 12 amino acids. CDR3 protein: CSVAGPTDTQYF. For the CDR3, the DNA is TGCAGCGTTGCGGGACCCACAGATACGCAGTATTTT.

The V call is TRBV27, the J call TRBJ2-7, with no clear D. The V end lost 3 bases, the J end lost 3 bases, and 12 bases lay between the germline ends. The CDR3 has 14 residues. Looked up from germline, CDR1 is MNHEY and CDR2 is SMNVEV (reference sequence). The DNA of the CDR3 is TGTGCCAGCAGTTTTCAGTTCCCCGACTACGAGCAGTACTTC. The encoded protein is CASSFQFPDYEQYF.

J is TRBJ2-1 and V is TRBV6-5, with 7 bases lining up with TRBD2. The CDR3 is 19 amino acids. With V trimmed by 2 bases and J by 0 bases, 13 bases remained unmatched. Looked up from germline, CDR1 is MNHEY and CDR2 is SVGAGI. Here the CDR3 reads CASSYVSERGVSSYNEQFF. The CDR3 region has the DNA TGTGCCAGCAGTTACGTTAGCGAGCGGGGAGTGAGCTCCTACAATGAGCAGTTCTTC.

This chain links TRBV7-9 with TRBJ1-1, with 8 bases lining up with TRBD1. Unmatched junction bases numbered 4, after V lost 4 bases and J lost 0 bases. The germline V gene has CDR1 SEHNR and CDR2 FQNEAQ (reference sequence). The CDR3 totals 15 residues. The CDR3 reads CASSYGTGMNTEAFF. Written as DNA, the CDR3 is TGTGCCAGCAGCTACGGGACAGGAATGAACACTGAAGCTTTCTTT. Complete variable domain (other parts from reference TRBV7-9 and TRBJ1-1): DTGVSQNPRHKITKRGQNVTFRCDPISEHNRLYWYRQTLGQGPEFLTYFQNEAQLEKSRLLSDRFSAERPKGSFSTLEIQRTEQGDSAMYLCASSYGTGMNTEAFFGQGTRLTVV.

The chain employs TRBV12-3 or TRBV12-4 and TRBJ2-3; D unclear. Between the trimmed V and J ends, which lost 8 bases and 3 bases, there was a span of 9 bases. This CDR3 comprises 12 residues. This CDR3 reads CASSPATDTQYF. The CDR3 coding sequence is TGTGCCAGCTCCCCCGCTACAGATACGCAGTATTTT.

This chain joins TRBV11-1 and TRBJ2-1; 7 bases are a match to TRBD2. From germline, CDR1 is SGHAT and CDR2 FQDESV (reference sequence). CDR3 size: 15 residues. V dropped 4 bases and J dropped 1; count of bases not matched to a gene: 4. CDR3 DNA sequence: TGTGCCAGCAGCTCTAGCGGAGATTCCTACAATGAGCAGTTCTTC. It is translated as CASSSSGDSYNEQFF.

This chain uses TRBV7-2 with TRBJ2-1, with TRBD1 as a possible D gene (5 bases). V lost 11 bases, J lost 1 base, and 12 bases lay in between. This CDR3 region has 13 residues. Germline V gene lookup returns CDR1 SGHTA and CDR2 FQGNSA. The CDR3 DNA follows: TGTGCCTCCCAAGGGGCGTCCTACAATGAGCAGTTCTTC. This encodes CASQGASYNEQFF.